The 30 T cell receptor beta chains presented below share a single source sample, sequenced in a study of CD8 T cells in ankylosing spondylitis. From the 5' RACE reads, TCRdb called clonotypes with MiXCR, one entry per CDR3 protein. The data contain about 440,000 distinct CDR3 sequences, about 15% of them singletons. The antigens these receptors bind are not known. Study results and caveats: Characteristic of ankylosing spondylitis blood, it appeared, was a TCR beta motif comprising roughly eight highly homologous variants.

The specimen was blood, either unsorted or a sorted T cell fraction (not recorded which). The receptors were gathered from a male donor with ankylosing spondylitis.

This clonotype was seen a handful of times. The rearrangement joins TRBV20-1 to TRBJ2-4, with a weak D call TRBD2 (5 bases). Germline CDR1 reads DFQATT; CDR2 reads SNEGSKA (reference sequence). V was trimmed by 0 bases and J by 9 bases, leaving 15 bases between them. CDR3 length: 14 amino acids. CDR3 bases: TGCAGTGCTAGAGACGGGATTTTGAGGAGCATTCAGTACTTC. This codes for CSARDGILRSIQYF.

The genes are TRBV10-1 and TRBJ2-2; perhaps TRBD1 as D (7 bases). Trimming pared 9 bases from V and 4 bases from J, leaving 18 bases between. The CDR3 sequence is 15 residues long. The germline gives CDR1 WNHNN, CDR2 SYGVQD (reference sequence). CDR3 in DNA: TGCGCCAGTACGTCCGGGGGACAGTCCACCGGGGAGCTGTTTTTT. Translated, it gives CASTSGGQSTGELFF.

There are a few counts of this clonotype. The rearrangement uses TRBV20-1 and TRBJ1-1, with D maybe TRBD1 (5 bases). Germline V gives CDR1 DFQATT, CDR2 SNEGSKA (reference sequence). The ends were cut back, 3 bases at V and 3 bases at J, with 11 bases in the middle. The CDR3 has 13 amino acids. CDR3 sequence: CSARRGRDTEAFF. The CDR3 DNA reads as TGCAGTGCTAGGCGGGGACGGGACACTGAAGCTTTCTTT.

The chain combines TRBV5-4 with TRBJ1-4; D ambiguous. The germline gives CDR1 SGHNT, CDR2 YYREEE (reference sequence). This CDR3 has 14 amino acids. The V gene lost 3 bases and the J gene lost 7 bases, with 13 bases spanning the gap. In DNA form, the CDR3 reads TGTGCCAGCAGCTCATCATTCGACGGTGAAAAACTGTTTTTT. Amino acids: CASSSSFDGEKLFF.

V gene TRBV27 combines with J gene TRBJ1-5, with D tentatively TRBD1 (5 bases). Germline CDR1 reads MNHEY; CDR2 reads SMNVEV (reference sequence). The CDR3 is made up of 17 amino acids. Trimming stripped 5 bases from V and 7 bases from J, with 24 bases between. The CDR3 loop is CASSPYSNGDGRQPQHF. The CDR3 region has the DNA TGTGCCAGCAGTCCATACTCAAACGGGGACGGGCGGCAGCCCCAGCATTTT.

Only a few counts were recorded for this clonotype. V usage is TRBV3-1 and J usage is TRBJ2-5; 8 positions match TRBD1. From germline, CDR1 is LGHDT and CDR2 YNNKEL (reference sequence). The J segment lost 3 bases and the V segment lost 3 bases, leaving 6 bases of the junction unmatched. This CDR3 region has 15 residues. CDR3 amino acids: CASSHPRTGKETQYF. Here the CDR3 DNA reads TGTGCCAGCAGCCATCCTCGGACAGGGAAAGAGACCCAGTACTTC.

This clonotype occurred many times. The rearrangement joins TRBV12-3 or TRBV12-4 to TRBJ2-7, with TRBD2 matching over 8 bases. The CDR3 totals 17 residues. V was pared by 5 bases and J by 5 bases, with 17 bases of the junction left unmatched. For the CDR3, the DNA is TGTGCCAGCAGTCGATCCTCCATAGCGGGGAGGTCCCACGAGCAGTACTTC. Translation: CASSRSSIAGRSHEQYF.

This sequence joins TRBV4-1 and TRBJ2-1, with D possibly being TRBD2 (6 bases). Trimming took 0 bases from V and 7 from J, leaving 16 bases between them. Germline-derived CDR1 and CDR2 are MGHRA and YSYEKL. The CDR3 runs 16 residues. The CDR3 DNA is TGCGCCAGCAGCCAAGAAATCAGGCCCCGGGGGAATGAGCAGTTCTTC. Translation: CASSQEIRPRGNEQFF.

This chain links TRBV6-5 with TRBJ1-4, with unresolved D. Trimming took off 0 bases at V and 8 bases at J, with 13 bases between the two ends. Germline loops: CDR1 MNHEY, CDR2 SVGAGI. CDR3 size: 15 residues. CDR3: CASSYSGRATEKLFF. The DNA of the CDR3 is TGTGCCAGCAGTTACTCAGGGAGGGCGACGGAAAAACTGTTTTTT.

The V gene is TRBV20-1, the J gene TRBJ1-5; tentative D call: TRBD1 (5 bases). CDR1 DFQATT and CDR2 SNEGSKA come from the germline V gene (reference sequence). The CDR3 sequence is 14 residues long. Trimming removed 6 bases from V and 0 bases from J, with 12 bases in between. The DNA for the CDR3 is TGCAGTGCAATGGACACTCATAGCAATCAGCCCCAGCATTTT. It is translated as CSAMDTHSNQPQHF.

The chain joins TRBV11-2 to TRBJ2-3; D remains ambiguous. Trimming left V 4 bases short and J 0 bases short, with 20 bases between. The germline CDR1 and CDR2 sequences are SGHAT and FQNNGV. This CDR3 is 18 amino acids long. The DNA for the CDR3 is TGTGCCAGCAGCTATAGAGGTCCCTTGAACCCTAGCACAGATACGCAGTATTTT. Its protein is CASSYRGPLNPSTDTQYF.

CDR3 protein: CASSFRGVQETQYF. Written as DNA, the CDR3 is TGCGCCAGCAGCTTCCGGGGGGTCCAAGAGACCCAGTACTTC. The rearrangement joins TRBV5-1 to TRBJ2-5, with 7 bases identical to TRBD2. Germline CDR1 SGHRS, CDR2 YFSETQ. Trimming took 2 bases from V and 1 from J; bases not matched to a gene: 2. The CDR3 covers 14 residues.

Many counts were recorded for this clonotype. This rearrangement joins TRBV7-9 to TRBJ2-1, with 8 bases lining up with TRBD2. Germline assignment: CDR1 SEHNR and CDR2 FQNEAQ (reference sequence). The junction had 12 bases not matched to a gene; V was cut back by 1 base and J by 7 bases. CDR3 length: 17 residues. The CDR3 is CASSLVVSGASRNEQFF. In nucleotides, the CDR3 is TGTGCCAGCAGCTTAGTGGTTAGCGGGGCCTCTCGGAATGAGCAGTTCTTC.

This clonotype was seen more than once but under ten times. The V call is TRBV18, the J call TRBJ2-5, with D maybe TRBD2 (5 bases). Germline V gene sequence: CDR1 KGHSH, CDR2 LQKENI. The CDR3 consists of 13 residues. V was pared by 6 bases and J by 3 bases, with 11 bases between. CDR3 loop: CASSSGAEETQYF. The CDR3 region has the DNA TGTGCCAGCTCCAGCGGCGCCGAAGAGACCCAGTACTTC.

This clonotype occurred many times. The chain uses TRBV12-3 or TRBV12-4 and TRBJ1-6, with D perhaps matching TRBD1 (5 bases). Trimming shortened V by 3 bases and J by 5 bases, and 8 bases separated the two germline ends. CDR3 size: 14 residues. CDR3: CASSLTANNSPLHF. The CDR3 DNA reads TGTGCCAGCAGTTTGACAGCAAATAATTCACCCCTCCACTTT.

The chain carries TRBV7-9 and TRBJ1-2, with D possibly matching TRBD1 (6 bases). Trimming took 1 base from V and 6 from J, leaving 15 bases between them. The CDR3 extends over 15 amino acids. Germline V CDR1 and CDR2: SEHNR, FQNEAQ (reference sequence). The CDR3 DNA sequence: TGTGCCAGCAGCTTAGGGCTGGGGGCATCCGATGGCTACACCTTC. It is translated as CASSLGLGASDGYTF.

This clonotype was observed a few times. This sequence joins TRBV20-1 and TRBJ2-7, with 8 bases fitting TRBD1. The V segment lost 4 bases and the J segment 0 bases; nucleotides outside the gene matches: 8. The germline V gene encodes CDR1 DFQATT and CDR2 SNEGSKA (reference sequence). This CDR3 has 15 residues. The CDR3 is CSAIYSRGPSYEQYF. The CDR3 DNA follows: TGCAGTGCTATATACTCCAGGGGGCCCTCCTACGAGCAGTACTTC.

The sample holds a few counts of this clonotype. The gene calls are TRBV5-1 and TRBJ2-3, with D possibly matching TRBD1 (6 bases). CDR1 is SGHRS, CDR2 YFSETQ, per germline. CDR3 length equals 13 residues. V lost 3 bases, J lost 6 bases, and 11 bases lay in between. The CDR3 DNA sequence: TGCGCCAGCAGCTCCTGGGGGCCGGATACGCAGTATTTT. Protein sequence: CASSSWGPDTQYF.

The chain links TRBV10-3 to TRBJ2-3, with 10 bases identical to TRBD2. V shed 3 bases and J 2 bases; nucleotides not matched to a gene: 5. Germline CDR1 ENHRY, CDR2 SYGVKD. CDR3 length: 16 residues. For the CDR3, the DNA is TGTGCCATCAGTGATGTTAGCGGGAGGCCCACAGATACGCAGTATTTT. Residues: CAISDVSGRPTDTQYF.

This clonotype was seen a few times. The J gene is TRBJ2-3, the V gene TRBV7-9, with 7 bases lining up with TRBD2. The V and J ends lost 0 bases and 4 bases, in that order; junction bases with no gene match: 7. Per germline, CDR1 SEHNR and CDR2 FQNEAQ (reference sequence). The CDR3 totals 16 residues. The CDR3 protein is CASSLALLATPDTQYF. CDR3 bases: TGTGCCAGCAGCTTAGCCCTACTAGCGACACCAGATACGCAGTATTTT.

This chain links TRBV24-1 with TRBJ2-7, with 10 bases that match TRBD1. CDR3 length: 14 residues. V lost 9 bases to trimming and J lost 3 bases; unmatched junction nucleotides: 7. Germline V gene lookup returns CDR1 KGHDR and CDR2 SFDVKD. Here the CDR3 reads CATHPGQGDYEQYF. CDR3 nucleotide sequence: TGTGCCACCCACCCCGGACAGGGGGACTACGAGCAGTACTTC.

This clonotype was observed a few times. The V gene is TRBV3-1, the J gene TRBJ2-3; possible D gene TRBD1, 6 bases. The CDR3 spans 16 residues. V was clipped by 0 bases and J by 1 base, with 11 bases between them. Looked up from germline, CDR1 is LGHDT and CDR2 is YNNKEL (reference sequence). CDR3 nucleotides: TGTGCCAGCAGCCAAGATATGGGGGCCCGCACAGATACGCAGTATTTT. Translated: CASSQDMGARTDTQYF.

This clonotype has a handful of counts. The chain combines TRBV7-9 with TRBJ2-3, with 8 bases fitting TRBD2. Germline loops: CDR1 SEHNR, CDR2 FQNEAQ (reference sequence). This CDR3 is built from 16 residues. The junction had 8 bases not matched to a gene; V was cut back by 4 bases and J by 2 bases. DNA for the CDR3: TGTGCCAGCAGCTCTCAACCGGGACTAGTCACAGATACGCAGTATTTT. Residues: CASSSQPGLVTDTQYF. The whole variable domain, remainder taken from reference TRBV7-9 and TRBJ2-3, is DTGVSQNPRHKITKRGQNVTFRCDPISEHNRLYWYRQTLGQGPEFLTYFQNEAQLEKSRLLSDRFSAERPKGSFSTLEIQRTEQGDSAMYLCASSSQPGLVTDTQYFGPGTRLTVL.

The sample holds many counts of this clonotype. The CDR3 spells CSVGLAGVMTDTQYF. Here the CDR3 DNA reads TGCAGCGTGGGACTAGCGGGAGTTATGACAGATACGCAGTATTTT. The V gene is TRBV29-1, the J gene TRBJ2-3; 14 nucleotides agree with TRBD2. The CDR3 runs 15 residues. V was clipped by 6 bases and J by 3 bases; unmatched bases: 5. Germline CDR1 and CDR2: SQVTM and ANQGSEA.

This sequence joins TRBV5-6 and TRBJ2-3; possible D gene TRBD2, 5 bases. This CDR3 contains 13 residues. Germline CDR1 reads SGHDT; CDR2 reads YYEEEE. The V end was cut by 4 bases, the J end by 6 bases, with 12 bases between. Here the CDR3 DNA reads TGTGCCAGCAGCGTGAGGGCTGTGGATACGCAGTATTTT. Its translation: CASSVRAVDTQYF.

In its sample, this clonotype was seen many times. V and J are TRBV12-3 or TRBV12-4 and TRBJ2-2; 8 bases map to TRBD2. The CDR3 has 16 amino acids. With V trimmed by 3 bases and J by 0 bases, 3 bases remained unmatched. As DNA, the CDR3 is TGTGCCAGCAGTTTCTCCGGGGGGGCGAACACCGGGGAGCTGTTTTTT. The encoded protein is CASSFSGGANTGELFF.

The genes are TRBV7-2 and TRBJ1-1; D remains ambiguous. The CDR3 sequence is 13 residues long. From germline, CDR1 is SGHTA and CDR2 FQGNSA. Trimming removed 3 bases from V and 2 bases from J, with 7 bases in between. The CDR3 reads CASSFIANTEAFF. The CDR3 DNA sequence: TGTGCCAGCAGCTTTATAGCCAACACTGAAGCTTTCTTT. The whole variable domain, remainder taken from reference TRBV7-2 and TRBJ1-1, is GAGVSQSPSNKVTEKGKDVELRCDPISGHTALYWYRQSLGQGLEFLIYFQGNSAPDKSGLPSDRFSAERTGGSVSTLTIQRTQQEDSAVYLCASSFIANTEAFFGQGTRLTVV.

This clonotype was counted ten times or more. An end of the junction does not agree with germline; a read error may underlie this. This rearrangement joins TRBV6-6 to TRBJ2-4; D call uncertain. The CDR3 loop spans 12 amino acids. CDR1 is MNHNY, CDR2 SVGAGI, per germline (reference sequence). CDR3 sequence: CASSQKSTVRSF. DNA for the CDR3: TGTGCCAGCAGCCAGAAGTCTACGGTCAGGAGCTTC.

The V call is TRBV11-1, the J call TRBJ2-2; 7 positions match TRBD2. Losses at the gene ends were 2 bases for V and 7 bases for J; bases not matched to a gene: 10. The CDR3 is 16 amino acids. Germline loops: CDR1 SGHAT, CDR2 FQDESV (reference sequence). The CDR3 loop reads CASSLLPLAVGGELFF. In nucleotides, the CDR3 is TGTGCCAGCAGCTTACTTCCGCTAGCGGTCGGCGGGGAGCTGTTTTTT.

Many counts were recorded for this clonotype. The genes are TRBV7-6 and TRBJ1-1; unclear D gene. Trimming shortened V by 4 bases and J by 1 base, and 10 bases separated the two germline ends. The germline V gene has CDR1 SGHVS and CDR2 FNYEAQ. This CDR3 is built from 14 residues. CDR3 region: CASSSRTENTEAFF. DNA of the CDR3: TGTGCCAGCAGCTCGCGGACGGAGAACACTGAAGCTTTCTTT.